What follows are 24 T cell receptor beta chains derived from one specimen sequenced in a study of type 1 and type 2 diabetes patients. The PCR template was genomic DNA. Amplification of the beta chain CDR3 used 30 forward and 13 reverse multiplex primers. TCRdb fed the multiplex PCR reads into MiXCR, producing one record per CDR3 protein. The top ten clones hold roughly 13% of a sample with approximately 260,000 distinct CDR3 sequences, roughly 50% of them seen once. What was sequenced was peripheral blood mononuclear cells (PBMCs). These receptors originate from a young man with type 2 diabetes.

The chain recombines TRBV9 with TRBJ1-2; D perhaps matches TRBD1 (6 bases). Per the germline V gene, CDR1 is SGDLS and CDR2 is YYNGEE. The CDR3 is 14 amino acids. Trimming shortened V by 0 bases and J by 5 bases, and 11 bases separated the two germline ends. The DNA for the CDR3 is TGTGCCAGCAGCGTAGCGGACAGAGAGTATGGCTACACCTTC. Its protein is CASSVADREYGYTF.

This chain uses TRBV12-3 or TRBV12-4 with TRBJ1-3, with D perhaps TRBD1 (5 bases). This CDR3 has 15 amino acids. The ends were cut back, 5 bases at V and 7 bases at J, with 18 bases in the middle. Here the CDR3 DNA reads TGTGCCAGCAGTCTGGACGGTGTTGGGGGGAACACCATATATTTT. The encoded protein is CASSLDGVGGNTIYF.

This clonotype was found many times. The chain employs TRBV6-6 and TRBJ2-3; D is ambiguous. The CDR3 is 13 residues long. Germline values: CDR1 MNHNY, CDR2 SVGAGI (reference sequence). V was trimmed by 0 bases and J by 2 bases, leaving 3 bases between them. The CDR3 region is CASSYSTTDTQYF. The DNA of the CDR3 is TGTGCCAGCAGTTACTCGACCACAGATACGCAGTATTTT.

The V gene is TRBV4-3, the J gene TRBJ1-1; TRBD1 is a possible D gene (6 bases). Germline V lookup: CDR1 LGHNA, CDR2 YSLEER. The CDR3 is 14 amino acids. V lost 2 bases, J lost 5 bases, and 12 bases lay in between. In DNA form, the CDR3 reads TGCGCCAGCAGCCAAAACACAGGGTGGACTGAAGCTTTCTTT. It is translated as CASSQNTGWTEAFF.

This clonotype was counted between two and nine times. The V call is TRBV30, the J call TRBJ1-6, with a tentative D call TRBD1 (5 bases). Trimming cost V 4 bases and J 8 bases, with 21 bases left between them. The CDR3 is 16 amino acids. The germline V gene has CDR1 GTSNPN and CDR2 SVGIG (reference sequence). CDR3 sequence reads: CAWTAPQGMVDSPLHF. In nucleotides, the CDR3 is TGTGCCTGGACGGCCCCCCAGGGTATGGTGGATTCACCCCTCCACTTT.

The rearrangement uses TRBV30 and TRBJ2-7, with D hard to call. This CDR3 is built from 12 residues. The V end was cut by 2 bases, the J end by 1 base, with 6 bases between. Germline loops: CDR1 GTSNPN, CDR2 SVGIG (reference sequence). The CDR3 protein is CAWSWESYEQYF. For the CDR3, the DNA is TGTGCCTGGAGTTGGGAATCCTACGAGCAGTACTTC.

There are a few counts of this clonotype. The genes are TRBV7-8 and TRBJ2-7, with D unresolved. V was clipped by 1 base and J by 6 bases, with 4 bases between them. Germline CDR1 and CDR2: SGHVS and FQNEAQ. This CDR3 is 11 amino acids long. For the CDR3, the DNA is TGTGCCAGCAGCTTAGAACGCGAGCAGTACTTC. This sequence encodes CASSLEREQYF.

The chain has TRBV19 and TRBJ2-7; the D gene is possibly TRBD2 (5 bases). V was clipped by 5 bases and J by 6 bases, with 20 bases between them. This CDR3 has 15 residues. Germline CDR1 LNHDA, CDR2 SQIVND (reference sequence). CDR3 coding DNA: TGTGCCAGTAGTTTAATCCCGGGGTCCCTCAGCGAGCAGTACTTC. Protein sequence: CASSLIPGSLSEQYF.

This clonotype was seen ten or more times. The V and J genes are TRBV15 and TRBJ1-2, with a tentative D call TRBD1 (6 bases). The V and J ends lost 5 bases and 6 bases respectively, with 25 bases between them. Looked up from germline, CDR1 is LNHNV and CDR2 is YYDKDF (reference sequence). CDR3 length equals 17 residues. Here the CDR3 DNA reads TGTGCCACCAGCTTGGGGCCGGTCCAACAGGGTCGGGATGGCTACACCTTC. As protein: CATSLGPVQQGRDGYTF.

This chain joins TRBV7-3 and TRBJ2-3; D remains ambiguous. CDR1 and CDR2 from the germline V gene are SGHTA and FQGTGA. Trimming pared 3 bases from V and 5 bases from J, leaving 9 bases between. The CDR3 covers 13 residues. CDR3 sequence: CASSFRSEDTQYF. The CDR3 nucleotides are TGTGCCAGCAGCTTTAGGTCGGAAGATACGCAGTATTTT.

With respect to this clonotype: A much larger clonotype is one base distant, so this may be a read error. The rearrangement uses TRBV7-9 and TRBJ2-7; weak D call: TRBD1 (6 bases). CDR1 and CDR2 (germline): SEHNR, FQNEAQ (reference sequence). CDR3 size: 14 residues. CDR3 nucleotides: TGTGCCGGCAGCTCCAGGACAGTCCCAAACGAGCAGTACTTC. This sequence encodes CAGSSRTVPNEQYF.

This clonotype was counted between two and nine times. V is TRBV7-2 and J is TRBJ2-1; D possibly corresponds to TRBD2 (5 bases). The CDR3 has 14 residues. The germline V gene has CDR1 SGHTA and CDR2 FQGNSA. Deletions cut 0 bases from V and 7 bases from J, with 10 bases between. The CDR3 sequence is CASSLAQRGNEQFF. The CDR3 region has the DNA TGTGCCAGCAGCTTAGCGCAGAGAGGGAATGAGCAGTTCTTC.

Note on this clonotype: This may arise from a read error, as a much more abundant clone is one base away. DNA of the CDR3: TGTGCCAGCAGTGCGGGGGCGGGAGAGACCCAGTACTTC. It codes for CASSAGAGETQYF. The rearrangement uses TRBV6-5 and TRBJ2-5, with D possibly matching TRBD2 (7 bases). The length of the CDR3 is 13 residues. With 5 bases removed from V and 4 bases from J, the gap between germline ends came to 11 bases. In germline, CDR1 is MNHEY, CDR2 SVGAGI.

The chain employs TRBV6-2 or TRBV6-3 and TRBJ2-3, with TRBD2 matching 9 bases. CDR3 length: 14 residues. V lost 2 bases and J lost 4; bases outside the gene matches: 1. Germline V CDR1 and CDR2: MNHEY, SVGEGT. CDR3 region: CASSYGGRADTQYF. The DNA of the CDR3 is TGTGCCAGCAGTTACGGCGGGAGGGCAGATACGCAGTATTTT.

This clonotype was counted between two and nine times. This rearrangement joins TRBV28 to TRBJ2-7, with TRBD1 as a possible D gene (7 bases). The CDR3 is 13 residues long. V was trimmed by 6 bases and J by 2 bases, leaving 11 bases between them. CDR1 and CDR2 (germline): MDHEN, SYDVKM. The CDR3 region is CASRRDRPYEQYF. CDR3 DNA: TGTGCCAGCAGGCGGGACAGACCCTACGAGCAGTACTTC. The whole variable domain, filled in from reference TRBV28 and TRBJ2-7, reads DVKVTQSSRYLVKRTGEKVFLECVQDMDHENMFWYRQDPGLGLRLIYFSYDVKMKEKGDIPEGYSVSREKKERFSLILESASTNQTSMYLCASRRDRPYEQYFGPGTRLTVT.

CDR3 nucleotides: TGTGCCAGCAGCTTGGTTATGAGAGGGGTCGGCGAAGCTTTCTTT. As protein: CASSLVMRGVGEAFF. This chain connects TRBV5-8 to TRBJ1-1; perhaps TRBD1 as D (5 bases). From germline, CDR1 is SGHTS and CDR2 YDEGEE. The CDR3 is 15 residues long. Trimming removed 0 bases from V and 8 bases from J, with 17 bases in between.

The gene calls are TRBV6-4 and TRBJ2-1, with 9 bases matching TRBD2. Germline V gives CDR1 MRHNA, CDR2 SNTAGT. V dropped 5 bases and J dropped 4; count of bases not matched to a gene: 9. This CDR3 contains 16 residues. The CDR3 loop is CASSSLAGSGYNEQFF. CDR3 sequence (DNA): TGTGCCAGCAGTAGCCTAGCGGGGAGTGGGTACAATGAGCAGTTCTTC.

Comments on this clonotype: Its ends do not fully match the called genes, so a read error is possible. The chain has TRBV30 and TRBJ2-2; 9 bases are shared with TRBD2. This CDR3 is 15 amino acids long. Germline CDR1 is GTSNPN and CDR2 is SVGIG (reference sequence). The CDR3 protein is CAWSVLAGHTGELFF. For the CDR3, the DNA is TGTGCCTGGAGTGTCCTAGCGGGACACACCGGGGAGCTGTTCTTT.

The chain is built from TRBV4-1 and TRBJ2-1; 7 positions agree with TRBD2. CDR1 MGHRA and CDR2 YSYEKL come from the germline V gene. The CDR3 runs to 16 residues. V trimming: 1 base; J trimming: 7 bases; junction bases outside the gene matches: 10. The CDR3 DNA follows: TGCGCCAGCAGCCAAGTAGGCGCGGGAGTGGGTAATGAGCAGTTCTTC. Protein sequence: CASSQVGAGVGNEQFF.

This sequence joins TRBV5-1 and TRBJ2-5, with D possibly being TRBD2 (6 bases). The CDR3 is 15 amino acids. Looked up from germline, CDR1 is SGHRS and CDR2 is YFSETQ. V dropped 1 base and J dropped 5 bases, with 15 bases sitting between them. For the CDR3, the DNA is TGCGCCAGCAGCTTGACCGGGACTGTGGAGGAGACCCAGTACTTC. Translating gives CASSLTGTVEETQYF.

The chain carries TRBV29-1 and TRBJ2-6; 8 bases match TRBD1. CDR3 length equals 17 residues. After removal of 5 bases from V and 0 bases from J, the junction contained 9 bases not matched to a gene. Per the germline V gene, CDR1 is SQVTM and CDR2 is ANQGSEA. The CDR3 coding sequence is TGCAGCGTTCTGGGACAGGCTATGCACTCTGGGGCCAACGTCCTGACTTTC. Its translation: CSVLGQAMHSGANVLTF.

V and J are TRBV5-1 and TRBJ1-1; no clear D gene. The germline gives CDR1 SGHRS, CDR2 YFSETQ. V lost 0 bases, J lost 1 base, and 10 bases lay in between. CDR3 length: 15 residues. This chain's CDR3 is CASSLVGKSNTEAFF. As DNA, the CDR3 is TGCGCCAGCAGCTTGGTGGGGAAATCGAACACTGAAGCTTTCTTT.

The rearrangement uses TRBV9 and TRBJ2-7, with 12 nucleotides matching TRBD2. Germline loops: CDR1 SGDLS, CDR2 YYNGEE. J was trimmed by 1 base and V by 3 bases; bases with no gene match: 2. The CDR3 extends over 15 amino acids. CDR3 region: CASSALAGGSYEQYF. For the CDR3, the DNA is TGTGCCAGCAGCGCCCTAGCGGGGGGGTCCTACGAGCAGTACTTC. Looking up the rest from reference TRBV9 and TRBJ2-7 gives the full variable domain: DSGVTQTPKHLITATGQRVTLRCSPRSGDLSVYWYQQSLDQGLQFLIQYYNGEERAKGNILERFSAQQFPDLHSELNLSSLELGDSALYFCASSALAGGSYEQYFGPGTRLTVT.

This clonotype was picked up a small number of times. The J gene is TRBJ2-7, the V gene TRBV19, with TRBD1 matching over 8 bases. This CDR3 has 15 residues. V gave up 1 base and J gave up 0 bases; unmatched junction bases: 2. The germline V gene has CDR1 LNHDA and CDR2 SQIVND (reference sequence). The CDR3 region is CASSIGTGSSYEQYF. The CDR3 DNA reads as TGTGCCAGTAGTATAGGGACAGGGTCCTCCTACGAGCAGTACTTC.